These 18 T cell receptor beta chains came from one sample sequenced in a study of shared clonotypes between healthy human individuals. Sequenced by immunoSEQ multiplex PCR; TCRdb stores in-frame clones only, minus some. The data hold more than 900,000 clones, with around 78% observed a single time. The material sequenced was memory CD4+ T cells from PBMCs. Subset of the sample: CD45RA-negative fraction. These receptors all come from a man younger than 35 in good health. Some clones in this sample may be carry-over from other donors' samples.

This clone was observed once. V gene TRBV7-9 combines with J gene TRBJ2-5, with 8 bases fitting TRBD1. The germline V gene encodes CDR1 SEHNR and CDR2 FQNEAQ (reference sequence). J gave up 2 bases and V 5 bases, and 7 bases lay outside the gene matches. The CDR3 covers 15 residues. CDR3 protein: CASSTGQGLQETQYF. In DNA, the CDR3 is TGTGCCAGCAGCACCGGACAGGGCTTACAAGAGACCCAGTACTTC.

The chain employs TRBV4-1 and TRBJ2-5; TRBD2 matches 14 bases. This CDR3 contains 16 residues. Germline assignment: CDR1 MGHRA and CDR2 YSYEKL. The J segment lost 3 bases and the V segment lost 5 bases, leaving 5 bases of the junction unmatched. The CDR3 spells CASSTRLAGGEETQYF. CDR3 coding DNA: TGCGCCAGCAGCACCCGACTAGCGGGAGGGGAAGAGACCCAGTACTTC.

The genes are TRBV6-6 and TRBJ2-4; D may be TRBD1 or TRBD2 (5 bases each). Trimming cost V 8 bases and J 6 bases, with 17 bases left between them. Germline CDR1 and CDR2: MNHNY and SVGAGI (reference sequence). The CDR3 consists of 14 residues. The CDR3 loop is CASATSGTANIQYF. In nucleotides, the CDR3 is TGTGCCAGCGCCACTTCCGGGACGGCAAACATTCAGTACTTC.

J is TRBJ1-2 and V is TRBV6-5; D is perhaps TRBD1 (5 bases). The ends were cut back, 0 bases at V and 4 bases at J, with 9 bases in the middle. CDR1 MNHEY and CDR2 SVGAGI come from the germline V gene. This CDR3 region has 14 residues. The CDR3 DNA is TGTGCCAGCAGTTACTCGGGGACGGTCTATGGCTACACCTTC. Translation gives CASSYSGTVYGYTF.

This clone was found many times. The chain couples TRBV2 to TRBJ1-1, with D possibly being TRBD1 (6 bases). CDR3 length: 14 residues. Germline loops: CDR1 SNHLY, CDR2 FYNNEI. The V end lost 6 bases, the J end lost 1 base, and 12 bases lay between the germline ends. The CDR3 DNA reads as TGTGCCAGCAGGAACAGGGTCGCGAACACTGAAGCTTTCTTT. Translating gives CASRNRVANTEAFF.

This chain uses TRBV4-1 with TRBJ2-2; 9 bases fit TRBD2. The trim removed 5 bases at V and 7 bases at J, leaving 11 bases unmatched. CDR1 MGHRA and CDR2 YSYEKL come from the germline V gene. The CDR3 has 16 residues. The CDR3 DNA reads TGCGCCAGCAGCGTCTATAGGCTAGCGGGAAACGGGGAGCTGTTTTTT. Its translation is CASSVYRLAGNGELFF.

The chain links TRBV28 to TRBJ2-5; either TRBD1 or TRBD2 may fit D (5 bases each). Germline values: CDR1 MDHEN, CDR2 SYDVKM. Trimming shortened V by 6 bases and J by 7 bases, and 21 bases separated the two germline ends. This CDR3 spans 15 amino acids. Written as DNA, the CDR3 is TGTGCCAGCAGCCCCCGCACCCGGGACCGCGGGACCCAGTACTTC. This encodes CASSPRTRDRGTQYF.

This clone was seen many times. This sequence joins TRBV7-8 and TRBJ2-5; D call uncertain. V lost 4 bases, J lost 4 bases, and 10 bases lay in between. The CDR3 runs 13 residues. In germline, CDR1 is SGHVS, CDR2 FQNEAQ. The CDR3 coding sequence is TGTGCCAGCAGCTGGTACCTCCGAGAGACCCAGTACTTC. Its translation is CASSWYLRETQYF.

The sample holds a few counts of this clone. V usage is TRBV2 and J usage is TRBJ1-5, with TRBD1 matching 7 bases. J gave up 0 bases and V 7 bases, and 3 bases lay outside the gene matches. Germline V gene data show CDR1 as SNHLY and CDR2 as FYNNEI. The CDR3 is 14 residues long. The chain's CDR3 is CASIGTASNQPQHF. In nucleotides, the CDR3 is TGTGCCAGCATAGGGACAGCTAGCAATCAGCCCCAGCATTTT.

The count of this clone is one. The chain couples TRBV5-1 to TRBJ2-2, with a weak D call TRBD1 (6 bases). The CDR3 length is 15 residues. Germline CDR1 and CDR2: SGHRS and YFSETQ. V lost 4 bases to trimming and J lost 1 base, with 11 bases between them. DNA of the CDR3: TGCGCCAGCAGCCCTACGGACAGGAACACCGGGGAGCTGTTTTTT. Translated, it gives CASSPTDRNTGELFF.

The chain has TRBV6-5 and TRBJ1-2; D not certain. Germline CDR1 and CDR2: MNHEY and SVGAGI. Trimming cost V 10 bases and J 4 bases, with 16 bases left between them. The CDR3 is made up of 13 amino acids. CDR3 in DNA: TGTGCCACCTCGTGGTGGCCCCTCTATGGCTACACCTTC. Amino acid sequence: CATSWWPLYGYTF.

This clone was observed a handful of times. The chain combines TRBV11-2 with TRBJ2-1; no definite D call. In germline, CDR1 is SGHAT, CDR2 FQNNGV. The CDR3 loop spans 12 amino acids. Between the trimmed V and J ends, which lost 5 bases and 6 bases, there was a span of 8 bases. CDR3 amino acids: CASSPGVNEQFF. The CDR3 region has the DNA TGTGCCAGCAGCCCGGGCGTCAATGAGCAGTTCTTC.

This clone occurred a few times. CDR3 bases: TGTGCGACCTCGGCTTCCGGGACAGGGAGTTTCGAGCAGTACTTC. Encoded protein: CATSASGTGSFEQYF. The chain has TRBV15 and TRBJ2-7, with 9 nucleotides matching TRBD1. Germline values: CDR1 LNHNV, CDR2 YYDKDF (reference sequence). The CDR3 contains 15 residues.

V and J are TRBV5-1 and TRBJ2-7; 7 nucleotides line up with TRBD2. The CDR3 length is 15 residues. V shed 5 bases and J 2 bases; nucleotides not matched to a gene: 10. Germline CDR1 reads SGHRS; CDR2 reads YFSETQ. The CDR3 sequence is CASRGIVAGPYEQYF. The CDR3, as DNA: TGCGCCAGCAGGGGAATCGTAGCGGGCCCCTACGAGCAGTACTTC.

This rearrangement joins TRBV6-1 to TRBJ1-3; possibly TRBD1 for D (5 bases). Germline CDR1 and CDR2: MNHNS and SASEGT. V shed 1 base and J shed 3 bases, with 13 bases lying between them. This CDR3 has 16 residues. CDR3 nucleotides: TGTGCCAGCAGTGAAGGAAGGGACGGGGGTGGAAACACCATATATTTT. Protein sequence: CASSEGRDGGGNTIYF.

V and J are TRBV10-3 and TRBJ2-7; 11 bases map to TRBD1. Germline values: CDR1 ENHRY, CDR2 SYGVKD. The CDR3 spans 15 residues. The ends lost 2 bases at V and 5 bases at J; junction bases unmatched: 5. The CDR3 region is CAISERWTGGDEQYF. CDR3 nucleotides: TGTGCCATCAGTGAGCGTTGGACAGGGGGCGACGAGCAGTACTTC.

The J gene is TRBJ2-2, the V gene TRBV7-2, with 7 bases that match TRBD2. The V gene's germline CDR1 is SGHTA and CDR2 FQGNSA. This CDR3 has 15 residues. V lost 1 base, J lost 6 bases, and 5 bases stayed unmatched. CDR3 protein: CASSLGGSGPGELFF. DNA of the CDR3: TGTGCCAGCAGCTTAGGGGGTAGCGGGCCCGGGGAGCTGTTTTTT.

A single count supports this clone. The chain couples TRBV5-1 to TRBJ1-1, with a weak D call TRBD1 (5 bases). V was cut by 5 bases and J by 0 bases, with 8 bases left in between. This CDR3 contains 13 residues. Germline V gene data show CDR1 as SGHRS and CDR2 as YFSETQ. The CDR3 DNA reads TGCGCCAGCAGTCGGGGGATGAACACTGAAGCTTTCTTT. It yields the protein CASSRGMNTEAFF.